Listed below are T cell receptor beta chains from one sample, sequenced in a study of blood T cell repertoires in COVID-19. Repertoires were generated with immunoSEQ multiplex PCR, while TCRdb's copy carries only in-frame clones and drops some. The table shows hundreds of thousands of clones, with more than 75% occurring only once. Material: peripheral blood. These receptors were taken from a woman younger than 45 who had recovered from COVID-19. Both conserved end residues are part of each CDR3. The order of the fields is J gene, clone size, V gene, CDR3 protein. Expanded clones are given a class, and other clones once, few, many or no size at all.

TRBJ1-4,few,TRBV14,CASSQGDSTNEKLFF
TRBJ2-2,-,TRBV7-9,CASSSAGGTGELFF
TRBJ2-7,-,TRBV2,CASSDPAGASYEQYF
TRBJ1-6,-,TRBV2,CASSNRESSYNSPLHF
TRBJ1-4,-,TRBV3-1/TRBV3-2,CASSQSSGDRVF
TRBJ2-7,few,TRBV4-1,CASSPTGNPYEQYF
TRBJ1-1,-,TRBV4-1,CASSQGAGYSNTEAFF
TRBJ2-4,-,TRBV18,CASSEGLAGAKNIQYF
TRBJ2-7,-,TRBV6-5,CASRQAYEQYF
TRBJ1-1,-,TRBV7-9,CASSLEGWAEAFF
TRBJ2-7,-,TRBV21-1,CASSKKVDNLEQYF
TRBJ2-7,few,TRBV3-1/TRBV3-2,CASSRGTVPYEQYF
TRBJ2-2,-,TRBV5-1,CASSLSNWRSQNTGELFF
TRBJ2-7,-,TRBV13,CASSLGRGGGYEQYF
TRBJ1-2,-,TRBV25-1,CASSDSDSPNYGYTF
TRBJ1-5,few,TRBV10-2,CASSPGVGVGPQHF
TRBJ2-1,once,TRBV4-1,CASSQGGGVYNEQFF
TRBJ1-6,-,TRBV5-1,CASSLAQVSSPLHF
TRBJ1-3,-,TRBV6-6,CASLNTIYF
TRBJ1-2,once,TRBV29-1,CSVERGIYGYTF
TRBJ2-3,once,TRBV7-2,CASSASTGTGATDTQYF
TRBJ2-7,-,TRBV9,CASSVTSGFTYEQYF
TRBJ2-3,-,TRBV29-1,CSVSSGLSTDTQYF
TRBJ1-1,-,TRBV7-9,CASSPTRGQNTEAFF
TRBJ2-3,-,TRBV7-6,CASSLGSGSVFTDTQYF
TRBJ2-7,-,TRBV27,CASRQISPTYEQYF
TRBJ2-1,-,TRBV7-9,CASREAGTSANEQFF
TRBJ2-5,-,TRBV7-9,CASSPPVGGAAKETQYF
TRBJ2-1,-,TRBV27,CASSLTGFGEQFF